The TCR beta chain under discussion was sequenced for a study of cytomegalovirus exposure and HLA in healthy donors. Study outcomes and limitations: Per a later analysis, HLA-associated TCR beta chains showed more clonal expansion than other, equally common TCR beta chains. In vitro data verified a few CMV-associated chains as specific for CMV antigens. Reportedly, TCR beta sequences accurately predicted HLA-A and HLA-B alleles in most subjects.

PCR was performed using 60 Vbeta and 13 Jbeta primers. The protocol was immunoSEQ multiplex PCR, while the TCRdb copy is restricted to in-frame clones and leaves out a portion. The data contain some 190,000 clones, roughly 77% of them singletons. Unrecorded immune exposure was likely among donors, who were nominally healthy when sampled. On this clone: Antigen unknown.

The sample taken for sequencing was PBMCs. The sequence was obtained from a woman between 45 and 60 years old in good health and CMV-seronegative.

The CDR3 region is CASSRLDVNTEAFF. The DNA for the CDR3 is TGTGCCAGCTCACGCCTAGACGTGAACACTGAAGCTTTCTTT. This chain uses TRBV18 with TRBJ1-1; D is unresolved. The germline V and J ends were trimmed by 4 bases and 0 bases, with 9 bases remaining between them. Per germline, CDR1 KGHSH and CDR2 LQKENI. The CDR3 loop spans 14 amino acids.